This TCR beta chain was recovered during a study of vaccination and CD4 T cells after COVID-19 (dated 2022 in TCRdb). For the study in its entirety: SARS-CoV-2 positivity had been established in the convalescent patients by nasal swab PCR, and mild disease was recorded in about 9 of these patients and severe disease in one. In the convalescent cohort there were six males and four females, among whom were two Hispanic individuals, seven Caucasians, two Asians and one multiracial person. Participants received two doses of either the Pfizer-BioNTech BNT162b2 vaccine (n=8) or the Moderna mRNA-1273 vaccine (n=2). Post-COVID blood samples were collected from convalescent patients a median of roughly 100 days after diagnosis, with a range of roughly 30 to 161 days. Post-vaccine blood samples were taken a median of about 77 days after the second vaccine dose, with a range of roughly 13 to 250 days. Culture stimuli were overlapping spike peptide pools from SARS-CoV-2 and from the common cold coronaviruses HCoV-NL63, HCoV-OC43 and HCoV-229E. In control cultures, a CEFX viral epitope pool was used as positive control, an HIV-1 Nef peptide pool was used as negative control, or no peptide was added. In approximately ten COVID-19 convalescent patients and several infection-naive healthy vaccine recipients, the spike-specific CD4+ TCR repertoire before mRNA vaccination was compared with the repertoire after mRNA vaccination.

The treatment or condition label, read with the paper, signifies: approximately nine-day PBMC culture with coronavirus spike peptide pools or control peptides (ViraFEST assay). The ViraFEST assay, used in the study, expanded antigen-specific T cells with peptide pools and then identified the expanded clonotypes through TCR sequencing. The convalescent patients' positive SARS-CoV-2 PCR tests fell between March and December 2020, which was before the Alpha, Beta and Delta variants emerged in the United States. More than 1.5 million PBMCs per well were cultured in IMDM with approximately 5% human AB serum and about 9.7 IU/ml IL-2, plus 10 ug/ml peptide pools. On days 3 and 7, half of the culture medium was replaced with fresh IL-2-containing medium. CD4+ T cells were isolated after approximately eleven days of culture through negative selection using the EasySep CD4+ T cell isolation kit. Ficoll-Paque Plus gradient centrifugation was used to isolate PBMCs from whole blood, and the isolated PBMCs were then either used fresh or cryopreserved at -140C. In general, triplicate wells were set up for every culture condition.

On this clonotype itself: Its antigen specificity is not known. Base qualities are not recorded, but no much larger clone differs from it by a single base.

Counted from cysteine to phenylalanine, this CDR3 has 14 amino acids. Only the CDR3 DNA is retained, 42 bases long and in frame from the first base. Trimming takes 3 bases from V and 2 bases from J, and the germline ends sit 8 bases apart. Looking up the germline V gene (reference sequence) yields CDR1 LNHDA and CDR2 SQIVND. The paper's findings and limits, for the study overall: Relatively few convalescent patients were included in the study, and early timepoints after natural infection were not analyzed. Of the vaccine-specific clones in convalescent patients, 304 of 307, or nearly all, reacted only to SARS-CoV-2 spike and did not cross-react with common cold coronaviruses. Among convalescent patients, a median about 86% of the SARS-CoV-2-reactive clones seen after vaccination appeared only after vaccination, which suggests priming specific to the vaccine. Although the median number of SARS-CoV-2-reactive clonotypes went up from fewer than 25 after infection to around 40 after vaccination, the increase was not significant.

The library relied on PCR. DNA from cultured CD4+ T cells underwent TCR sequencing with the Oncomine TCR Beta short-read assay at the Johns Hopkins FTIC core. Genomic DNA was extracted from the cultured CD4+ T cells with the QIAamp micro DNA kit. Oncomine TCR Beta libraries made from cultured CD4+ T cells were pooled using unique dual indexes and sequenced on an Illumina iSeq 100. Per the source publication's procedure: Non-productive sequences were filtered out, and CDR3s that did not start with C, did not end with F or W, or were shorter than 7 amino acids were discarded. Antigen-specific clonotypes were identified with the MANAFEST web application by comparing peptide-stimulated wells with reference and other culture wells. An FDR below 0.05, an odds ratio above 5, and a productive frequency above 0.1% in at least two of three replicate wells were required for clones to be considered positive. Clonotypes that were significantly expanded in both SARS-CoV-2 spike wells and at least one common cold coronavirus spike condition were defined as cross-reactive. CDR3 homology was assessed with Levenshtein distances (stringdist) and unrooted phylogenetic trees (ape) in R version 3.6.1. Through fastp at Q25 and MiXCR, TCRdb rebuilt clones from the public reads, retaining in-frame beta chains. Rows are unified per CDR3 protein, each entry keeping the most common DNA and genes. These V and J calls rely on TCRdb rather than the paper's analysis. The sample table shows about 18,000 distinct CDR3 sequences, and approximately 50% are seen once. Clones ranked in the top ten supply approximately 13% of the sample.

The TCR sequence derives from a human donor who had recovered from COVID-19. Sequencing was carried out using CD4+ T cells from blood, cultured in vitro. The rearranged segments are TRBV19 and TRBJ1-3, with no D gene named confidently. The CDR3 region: CASSITGPGNTIYF. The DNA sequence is TGTGCCAGTAGTATTACCGGGCCTGGAAACACCATATATTTT.